The rows below give T cell receptor beta chains drawn from one sample of a study of T-cell memory formation after mild COVID-19. TCRdb analysed the 5' RACE reads with MiXCR anew, one entry per CDR3 protein. The sample has nearly 110,000 distinct CDR3 sequences; around 12% are singletons. What was sequenced was PBMCs or a T cell subset sorted from them (not recorded which). All receptors derive from an adult woman who had mild COVID-19 (a few samples of this study predate the infection). Cell type and time point are not known. Each CDR3 is given with its conserved first and last residue. D genes are given only for firm matches. Clone size is given for some rows only: seen once, a few or many times, or a class if the clone is expanded.

size: few
D: NA
J: TRBJ2-3
V: TRBV15
DNA: TGTGCCACCAGGGACACCGCCACAGATACGCAGTATTTT
CDR3: CATRDTATDTQYF

size: NA
D: TRBD1
J: TRBJ2-2
V: TRBV15
DNA: TGTGCCACCAGCATTGACAGGGTAGCGAACACCGGGGAGCTGTTTTTT
CDR3: CATSIDRVANTGELFF

size: NA
D: NA
J: TRBJ1-4
V: TRBV6-5
DNA: TGTGCCAGCAGTTACTCGACACAGTCTAATGAAAAACTGTTTTTT
CDR3: CASSYSTQSNEKLFF

size: few
D: NA
J: TRBJ2-7
V: TRBV7-2
DNA: TGTGCCAGCAGCTTATTCGATCACGAGCAGTACTTC
CDR3: CASSLFDHEQYF

size: many
D: TRBD2
J: TRBJ2-7
V: TRBV7-2
DNA: TGTGCCAGCAGCTTAGCAGTGGGTAGCGGGATTTTATCGGACTACGAGCAGTACTTC
CDR3: CASSLAVGSGILSDYEQYF

size: few
D: NA
J: TRBJ2-7
V: TRBV30
DNA: TGTGCCTGGAGTGTTTACTCCTACGAGCAGTACTTC
CDR3: CAWSVYSYEQYF

size: NA
D: TRBD1
J: TRBJ2-2
V: TRBV7-6
DNA: TGTGCCAGCAGCGCGGACAGGGGGCTTGGCACCGGGGAGCTGTTTTTT
CDR3: CASSADRGLGTGELFF

size: few
D: TRBD1
J: TRBJ1-6
V: TRBV5-4
DNA: TGTGCCAGCAGCCTCGGACAGGGGGCTTTCCCCCTCCACTTT
CDR3: CASSLGQGAFPLHF

size: NA
D: NA
J: TRBJ2-3
V: TRBV19
DNA: TGTGCCAGTAGTACCGATGACAGCACAGATACGCAGTATTTT
CDR3: CASSTDDSTDTQYF

size: few
D: NA
J: TRBJ2-7
V: TRBV5-5
DNA: TGTGCCAGCAGGGGGGTTTCCTACGAGCAGTACTTC
CDR3: CASRGVSYEQYF

size: many
D: NA
J: TRBJ2-3
V: TRBV6-4
DNA: TGTGCCAGCAGTGACGGAGGGGGGATCGGGACGCAGTATTTT
CDR3: CASSDGGGIGTQYF

size: few
D: NA
J: TRBJ2-3
V: TRBV7-7
DNA: TGTGCCAGCAGCCCAGAGGACAGATCCGACACGGATACGCAGTATTTT
CDR3: CASSPEDRSDTDTQYF

size: few
D: TRBD2
J: TRBJ2-1
V: TRBV7-9
DNA: TGTGCCAGCAGCTTATTTGGTGCTAGCGGGGGAAGTAGCTCCTACAATGAGCAGTTCTTC
CDR3: CASSLFGASGGSSSYNEQFF

size: few
D: NA
J: TRBJ1-1
V: TRBV3-1
DNA: TGTGCCAGCAGCCAAAGCCCCTCGACGAATGAAGCTTTCTTT
CDR3: CASSQSPSTNEAFF

size: NA
D: NA
J: TRBJ2-7
V: TRBV5-1
DNA: TGCGCCAGCAGCTTGGAACCGGGAAACTACGAGCAGTACTTC
CDR3: CASSLEPGNYEQYF

size: few
D: TRBD2
J: TRBJ2-2
V: TRBV12-3/TRBV12-4
DNA: TGTGCCAGCAGTTTAGGGTTGGGACTAGCAACCGGGGAGCTGTTTTTT
CDR3: CASSLGLGLATGELFF

size: few
D: NA
J: TRBJ2-5
V: TRBV7-9
DNA: TGTGCCAGCAGCTTAGGGGGGGCCGGCGGACCAGAGACCCAGTACTTC
CDR3: CASSLGGAGGPETQYF

size: NA
D: NA
J: TRBJ2-3
V: TRBV6-6
DNA: TGTGCCAGCAGGCAAAGGGCAACAGATACGCAGTATTTT
CDR3: CASRQRATDTQYF

size: few
D: TRBD2
J: TRBJ2-1
V: TRBV6-1
DNA: TGTGCCAGCATTACCGGGGGGGCTCTTGGGCAGTTCTTC
CDR3: CASITGGALGQFF

size: NA
D: NA
J: TRBJ2-1
V: TRBV12-3/TRBV12-4
DNA: TGTGCCAGCAGTCCGTTGGGACCCCGTCTCAATGAGCAGTTCTTC
CDR3: CASSPLGPRLNEQFF

size: few
D: NA
J: TRBJ2-7
V: TRBV10-3
DNA: TGTGCCATCAGTGAAGGAGGGGCCGGAATCGAGCAGTACTTC
CDR3: CAISEGGAGIEQYF

size: many
D: NA
J: TRBJ2-1
V: TRBV6-2/TRBV6-3
DNA: TGTGCCAGCAGTTTCTTAACCCCCAATGAGCAGTTCTTC
CDR3: CASSFLTPNEQFF

size: NA
D: NA
J: TRBJ1-2
V: TRBV6-5
DNA: TGTGCCAGCAGTTACTCCCCGGTGGGGGACACCCTAAACTATGGCTACACCTTC
CDR3: CASSYSPVGDTLNYGYTF

size: many
D: TRBD1
J: TRBJ2-1
V: TRBV6-5
DNA: TGTGCCAGCAGTTACGTTGGGACAGGGGGCGGTGAGCAGTTCTTC
CDR3: CASSYVGTGGGEQFF

size: NA
D: TRBD2
J: TRBJ2-1
V: TRBV14
DNA: TGTGCCAGCAGCCAAGAATGGAGGCTAGCGGGAGAGAATGAGCAGTTCTTC
CDR3: CASSQEWRLAGENEQFF

size: NA
D: NA
J: TRBJ2-7
V: TRBV14
DNA: TGTGCCAGCAGCCAAGATGGACTCGACTCCTACGAGCAGTACTTC
CDR3: CASSQDGLDSYEQYF

size: NA
D: TRBD2
J: TRBJ2-1
V: TRBV29-1
DNA: TGCAGCGTTTTGGGAACCTTAGCGGGGGGTTCCTACAATGAGCAGTTCTTC
CDR3: CSVLGTLAGGSYNEQFF

size: few
D: TRBD2
J: TRBJ2-1
V: TRBV20-1
DNA: TGCAGTGCTACCGGGACTAGCGGGTTATACAATGAGCAGTTCTTC
CDR3: CSATGTSGLYNEQFF

size: NA
D: TRBD2
J: TRBJ2-7
V: TRBV9
DNA: TGTGCCAGCAGCGCCGGGACTAGCGGGGGGAGCGAGCAGTACTTC
CDR3: CASSAGTSGGSEQYF

size: few
D: NA
J: TRBJ1-1
V: TRBV12-3/TRBV12-4
DNA: TGTGCCAGCAGTTTTGCGGGCACGACCACTGAAGCTTTCTTT
CDR3: CASSFAGTTTEAFF

size: NA
D: NA
J: TRBJ1-5
V: TRBV24-1
DNA: TGTGCCACCAGTGAGCGTACAGAAGGCAATCAGCCCCAGCATTTT
CDR3: CATSERTEGNQPQHF

size: NA
D: TRBD2
J: TRBJ2-1
V: TRBV29-1
DNA: TGCAGCGTTGAAGATGGGCTAGCGGGAGTGGAAGAGTACAATGAGCAGTTCTTC
CDR3: CSVEDGLAGVEEYNEQFF

size: few
D: TRBD1
J: TRBJ2-2
V: TRBV24-1
DNA: TGTGCCACCAGGGACAGGGTGAACACCGGGGAGCTGTTTTTT
CDR3: CATRDRVNTGELFF

size: NA
D: NA
J: TRBJ1-1
V: TRBV7-8
DNA: TGTGCCAGCAGCTTAGTACGACCGGATACGACAGTAGTAGACACTGAAGCTTTCTTT
CDR3: CASSLVRPDTTVVDTEAFF

size: NA
D: TRBD2
J: TRBJ2-3
V: TRBV9
DNA: TGTGCCAGCAGCCCAGATTTGGGGCTAGCGGGTTACACAGATACGCAGTATTTT
CDR3: CASSPDLGLAGYTDTQYF

size: NA
D: NA
J: TRBJ1-1
V: TRBV20-1
DNA: TGCAGTGCTCCACGGGGGGCGAACACTGAAGCTTTCTTT
CDR3: CSAPRGANTEAFF

size: many
D: TRBD1
J: TRBJ2-1
V: TRBV20-1
DNA: TGCAGTGCTAGGGATAGGGACAGTTACAATGAGCAGTTCTTC
CDR3: CSARDRDSYNEQFF

size: few
D: NA
J: TRBJ2-1
V: TRBV25-1
DNA: TGTGCCAGCAGTGGTTACGACTATCGGAGTGGGGATGAGCAGTTCTTC
CDR3: CASSGYDYRSGDEQFF

size: NA
D: NA
J: TRBJ1-6
V: TRBV21-1
DNA: TGTGCCAGCAGCAGACCGGACAGGGGCACCTATAATTCACCCCTCCACTTT
CDR3: CASSRPDRGTYNSPLHF

size: NA
D: NA
J: TRBJ2-5
V: TRBV12-3/TRBV12-4
DNA: TGTGCCAGCACCCCGCGTCCCAGTTTACAAGAGACCCAGTACTTC
CDR3: CASTPRPSLQETQYF

size: NA
D: TRBD1
J: TRBJ2-3
V: TRBV9
DNA: TGTGCCAGCAGCAAAACGGGGACAGTACCTGATACGCAGTATTTT
CDR3: CASSKTGTVPDTQYF

size: NA
D: NA
J: TRBJ1-3
V: TRBV7-4
DNA: TGTGCCAGCAGCTTATTTTGGCAGGATGGGCCAAGTCGAAACACCATGTATTTT
CDR3: CASSLFWQDGPSRNTMYF

size: few
D: TRBD2
J: TRBJ2-3
V: TRBV7-9
DNA: TGTGCCAGCAGCCCAACCCGATTAGCGGGGGGGGAAAATACGCAGTATTTT
CDR3: CASSPTRLAGGENTQYF

size: many
D: NA
J: TRBJ2-3
V: TRBV9
DNA: TGTGCCAGCAGCCACACGAACACAGATACGCAGTATTTT
CDR3: CASSHTNTDTQYF

size: NA
D: TRBD1
J: TRBJ1-5
V: TRBV6-5
DNA: TGTGCCAGCAGGACCGGGACAGGGTATTATGGCAATCAGCCCCAGCATTTT
CDR3: CASRTGTGYYGNQPQHF

size: NA
D: TRBD1
J: TRBJ1-3
V: TRBV7-9
DNA: TGTGCCAGCAGCTCAACGGACGGGACAGCCTCTGGAAACACCATATATTTT
CDR3: CASSSTDGTASGNTIYF

size: few
D: NA
J: TRBJ1-6
V: TRBV4-2
DNA: TGTGCCAGCAGCCAAGTTACGGCCCCTGGATCACCCCTCCACTTT
CDR3: CASSQVTAPGSPLHF